The rows below give T cell receptor beta chains drawn from one sample of a study of T-cell memory formation after mild COVID-19. One entry per CDR3 protein, called by TCRdb with MiXCR from the 5' RACE reads. The sample gives about 340,000 distinct CDR3 sequences, approximately 12% of which show up once; about a fifth is in the top ten. The specimen sequenced was PBMCs or a T cell subset sorted from them (not recorded which). Receptor source: a man between 18 and 29 years old who had mild COVID-19 (a few samples of this study predate the infection). Cell type and time point are not known. Each CDR3 is given with its conserved first and last residue. The D gene is left open where the match is weak. Clone size is given for some rows only: seen once, a few or many times, or a class if the clone is expanded.

V	size	D	J	CDR3	DNA
TRBV10-3	few	.	TRBJ2-2	CAISETRGALGGELFF	TGTGCCATCAGTGAAACCCGGGGGGCCCTGGGCGGGGAGCTGTTTTTT
TRBV4-3	many	.	TRBJ1-3	CASSQDAGFGNTIYF	TGCGCCAGCAGCCAAGATGCGGGTTTCGGAAACACCATATATTTT
TRBV20-1	.	TRBD1	TRBJ1-1	CSAATGIAFF	TGCAGTGCTGCGACAGGGATTGCTTTCTTT
TRBV12-3/TRBV12-4	.	.	TRBJ1-6	CASSVHSLDSPLHF	TGTGCCAGCAGCGTTCATAGTTTAGACTCACCCCTCCACTTT
TRBV11-2	few	.	TRBJ1-6	CASSLTGTYFPHF	TGTGCCAGCAGCCTCACAGGGACCTACTTCCCTCACTTT
TRBV5-1	many	TRBD2	TRBJ2-3	CARNRLAGGTTDTQYF	TGCGCCAGAAACCGACTAGCGGGGGGGACCACAGATACGCAGTATTTT
TRBV2	.	.	TRBJ2-5	CATSRETQYF	TGTGCCACTTCCCGGGAGACCCAGTACTTC
TRBV7-2	.	TRBD1	TRBJ1-4	CASSSDRGRIKLFF	TGTGCCAGCAGCTCAGACAGGGGGCGCATAAAACTGTTTTTT
TRBV6-1	few	.	TRBJ2-1	CASSESPGTYQFF	TGTGCCAGCAGTGAATCTCCCGGGACCTACCAGTTCTTC
TRBV7-9	few	TRBD2	TRBJ2-2	CASSPTSGGADTGELFF	TGTGCCAGCAGCCCGACTAGCGGGGGGGCCGACACCGGGGAGCTGTTTTTT